This TCR beta chain originates from a study of regulatory T cells in long-lasting Graves disease. Overall study findings and caveats: Persistent disease showed a preference for TRBV28, TRBJ1-2 and TRBJ2-5.

In its sample, this clonotype was seen many times. The antigen is not known. Time point indicated: persistent/refractory GD, antithyroid drugs over 5 years with positive TRAb. PBMC-extracted RNA yielded the TCR library. Researchers made TCR beta libraries by using iRepertoire HTBI primers and running Arm-PCR on CDR3 regions. MiXCR, applied by TCRdb to the multiplex PCR reads, yields one record per CDR3 protein. The sample lists 250,000 to 300,000 distinct CDR3 sequences; 22% were seen once. Germline loops: CDR1 MDHEN, CDR2 SYDVKM. The CDR3 totals 15 residues. Trimming shortened V by 1 base and J by 1 base, and 8 bases separated the two germline ends.

The receptor was isolated from a female donor with Graves disease. The rearrangement links TRBV28 to TRBJ1-5; D is ambiguous. The specimen was peripheral blood mononuclear cells (PBMCs), collected when the disease was refractory, from a patient treated with antithyroid drugs. This chain's CDR3 is CASSLYPGSNQPQHF. DNA for the CDR3: TGTGCCAGCAGTTTATATCCGGGAAGCAATCAGCCCCAGCATTTT. Supplemented by reference TRBV28 and TRBJ1-5, the full variable domain reads DVKVTQSSRYLVKRTGEKVFLECVQDMDHENMFWYRQDPGLGLRLIYFSYDVKMKEKGDIPEGYSVSREKKERFSLILESASTNQTSMYLCASSLYPGSNQPQHFGDGTRLSIL.